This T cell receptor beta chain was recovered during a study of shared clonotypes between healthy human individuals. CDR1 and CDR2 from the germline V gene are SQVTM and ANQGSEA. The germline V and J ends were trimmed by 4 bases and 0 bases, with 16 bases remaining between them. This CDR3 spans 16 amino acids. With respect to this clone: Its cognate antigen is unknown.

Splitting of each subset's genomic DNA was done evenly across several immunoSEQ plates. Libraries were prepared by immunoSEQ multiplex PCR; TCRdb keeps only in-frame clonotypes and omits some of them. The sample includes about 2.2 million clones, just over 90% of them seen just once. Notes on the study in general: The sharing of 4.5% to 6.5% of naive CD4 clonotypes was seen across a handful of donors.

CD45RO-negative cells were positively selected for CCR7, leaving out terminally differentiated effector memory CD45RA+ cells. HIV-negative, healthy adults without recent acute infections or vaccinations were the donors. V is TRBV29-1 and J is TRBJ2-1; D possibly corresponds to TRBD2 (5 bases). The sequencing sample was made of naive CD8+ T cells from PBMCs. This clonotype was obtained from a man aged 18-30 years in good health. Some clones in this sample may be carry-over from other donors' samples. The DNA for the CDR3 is TGCAGCGTTGTTTCCCGGCGAGCGGACTCCTACAATGAGCAGTTCTTC. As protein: CSVVSRRADSYNEQFF.